What follows are 28 T cell receptor beta chains derived from one specimen sequenced in a study of breast tumors, draining lymph nodes, adjacent tissues. From the multiplex PCR reads, TCRdb called clonotypes with MiXCR, one entry per CDR3 protein. Here the sample spans around 140,000 distinct CDR3 sequences, 32% being singletons. Samples came from axillary lymph nodes draining the breast cancer. Sequenced: axillary lymph node tissue. Receptor source: a female donor with breast cancer. Some clones in this sample may be carry-over from other donors' samples.

Remarks on this clonotype: It is unclear where the CDR3 begins or ends on the DNA, so no DNA is shown, and the CDR3 is as TCRdb lists it. The chain carries TRBV7-2 and TRBJ2-3; TRBD1, the table's D call, lacks a check against the DNA. A total of 19 residues make up the CDR3, ends included. The germline CDR1 and CDR2 sequences are SGHTA and FQGNSA. CDR3 amino acids: CDSSFYICSASTGLDTQYF.

Only a few counts were recorded for this clonotype. The chain recombines TRBV10-3 with TRBJ1-1; TRBD1 is a possible D gene (6 bases). V lost 6 bases and J lost 3, with 20 bases in between. Germline CDR1 reads ENHRY; CDR2 reads SYGVKD. CDR3 length: 16 residues. Written as DNA, the CDR3 is TGTGCCATCAGCTCCGGGACAAGTTTGAAGGACACTGAAGCTTTCTTT. Its translation is CAISSGTSLKDTEAFF.

There are many counts of this clonotype. J is TRBJ1-1 and V is TRBV2; possibly TRBD1 for D (6 bases). Germline V gene sequence: CDR1 SNHLY, CDR2 FYNNEI. Trimming pared 6 bases from V and 3 bases from J, leaving 14 bases between. The CDR3 contains 14 residues. In DNA, the CDR3 is TGTGCCAGCAGAGGGGGGTTCTCGGACACTGAAGCTTTCTTT. Translated, it gives CASRGGFSDTEAFF.

This clonotype has only a few counts. This chain connects TRBV3-1 to TRBJ2-1, with TRBD2 identical over 8 bases. Germline V gives CDR1 LGHDT, CDR2 YNNKEL (reference sequence). This CDR3 region has 18 residues. V trimming: 1 base; J trimming: 4 bases; junction bases outside the gene matches: 12. CDR3 sequence (DNA): TGTGCCAGCAGCCAAGCCTTGGGGCGGGGGGACCGATACAATGAGCAGTTCTTC. Its protein product is CASSQALGRGDRYNEQFF.

The chain couples TRBV3-1 to TRBJ1-1; D is possibly TRBD1 (6 bases). Trimming took off 4 bases at V and 3 bases at J, with 12 bases between the two ends. The CDR3 covers 14 residues. The germline gives CDR1 LGHDT, CDR2 YNNKEL (reference sequence). CDR3 loop: CASSRSGADTEAFF. The CDR3 region has the DNA TGTGCCAGCAGCCGCTCAGGGGCCGACACTGAAGCTTTCTTT. Full variable domain (missing parts from reference TRBV3-1 and TRBJ1-1): DTAVSQTPKYLVTQMGNDKSIKCEQNLGHDTMYWYKQDSKKFLKIMFSYNNKELIINETVPNRFSPKSPDKAHLNLHINSLELGDSAVYFCASSRSGADTEAFFGQGTRLTVV.

This clonotype has at least ten counts. This chain uses TRBV20-1 with TRBJ1-2; D ambiguous. The V and J ends lost 6 bases and 6 bases respectively, with 20 bases between them. Germline CDR1 and CDR2: DFQATT and SNEGSKA (reference sequence). The CDR3 is 14 amino acids. CDR3 loop: CSASATKSKNGYTF. The CDR3 DNA sequence: TGCAGTGCCTCTGCGACTAAATCGAAAAATGGCTACACCTTC.

Regarding this clonotype: At one end the junction does not follow the germline gene, possibly because of a read error. In nucleotides, the CDR3 is TGTGCCAGCAGCTCCCACCGGGCGGACTCTGGGGCCAACGCCCTGACTTTC. Translation gives CASSSHRADSGANALTF. The chain has TRBV7-9 and TRBJ2-6, with D perhaps matching TRBD1 or TRBD2 (5 bases each). In germline, CDR1 is SEHNR, CDR2 FQNEAQ (reference sequence). CDR3 size: 17 residues.

Ten or more counts support this clonotype. The V gene is TRBV4-3, the J gene TRBJ2-1, with a possible D match to TRBD1 (6 bases). CDR1 LGHNA and CDR2 YSLEER come from the germline V gene. Trimming pared 0 bases from V and 14 bases from J, leaving 14 bases between. This CDR3 region has 13 residues. The DNA of the CDR3 is TGCGCCAGCAGCCAAGATATAGGGACAAGGGAGTTCTTC. It specifies CASSQDIGTREFF.

This clonotype was counted ten times or more. The chain employs TRBV7-2 and TRBJ2-3; no clear D gene. The V and J ends lost 5 bases and 0 bases respectively, with 9 bases between them. This CDR3 comprises 14 residues. The germline V gene has CDR1 SGHTA and CDR2 FQGNSA. This CDR3 reads CASSPGPSTDTQYF. In DNA form, the CDR3 reads TGTGCCAGCAGCCCGGGCCCCAGCACAGATACGCAGTATTTT.

The sample holds many counts of this clonotype. The rearrangement links TRBV28 to TRBJ1-6; tentative D call: TRBD1 (6 bases). The CDR3 sequence is 12 residues long. Looked up from germline, CDR1 is MDHEN and CDR2 is SYDVKM. Between the trimmed V and J ends, which lost 3 bases and 19 bases, there was a span of 16 bases. The DNA of the CDR3 is TGTGCCAGCAGTTTGAGAGGGACACATTCTCACTTT. It encodes CASSLRGTHSHF.

This clonotype was found once. This chain uses TRBV2 with TRBJ1-4; 7 bases line up with TRBD1. The germline CDR1 and CDR2 sequences are SNHLY and FYNNEI. The J segment lost 7 bases and the V segment lost 6 bases, leaving 8 bases of the junction unmatched. The CDR3 is 14 residues long. The CDR3 DNA sequence: TGTGCCAGCAGAGGCGGGACAGAAAGTGAAAAACTGTTTTTT. Translating it yields CASRGGTESEKLFF.

Details on this clonotype: Given a much more abundant clone one base away, this may be a read error. The CDR3 DNA is TGTGCCAGCAGTGTTAAGGATTACCGAATTCGCACTGAAGCTTTCTTT. Residues: CASSVKDYRIRTEAFF. This rearrangement joins TRBV12-3 or TRBV12-4 to TRBJ1-1; D not certain. CDR3 length: 16 amino acids. V gave up 5 bases and J gave up 4 bases, with 20 bases separating them.

V gene TRBV24-1 combines with J gene TRBJ2-2, with D perhaps TRBD1 (6 bases). V was shortened by 5 bases and J by 6 bases, with 15 bases between the two germline ends. CDR3 length: 15 amino acids. Per the germline V gene, CDR1 is KGHDR and CDR2 is SFDVKD. The CDR3 here is CATSANRVIPGELFF. Written as DNA, the CDR3 is TGTGCCACCAGTGCAAACAGGGTGATCCCCGGGGAGCTGTTTTTT.

This clonotype occurred many times. The genes are TRBV12-3 or TRBV12-4 and TRBJ1-5; D is perhaps TRBD1 (6 bases). Between the trimmed V and J ends, which lost 8 bases and 2 bases, there was a span of 19 bases. This CDR3 spans 16 amino acids. CDR3 DNA: TGTGCCAGCGGGACGGGACAAACAACTGGCAATCAGCCCCAGCATTTT. Translating gives CASGTGQTTGNQPQHF.

On this clonotype itself: Possible read error: a much larger clone is one base away. This chain joins TRBV3-1 and TRBJ2-2, with D tentatively TRBD2 (6 bases). This CDR3 has 18 amino acids. From germline, CDR1 is LGHDT and CDR2 YNNKEL (reference sequence). Trimming cost V 0 bases and J 1 base, with 15 bases left between them. The CDR3 loop reads CASSQDLGRLKNTGELFF. The CDR3, as DNA: TGTGCCAGCAGCCAAGATCTCGGGAGACTAAAGAACACCGGGGAGCTGTTTTTT. Variable domain in full (rest from reference TRBV3-1 and TRBJ2-2): DTAVSQTPKYLVTQMGNDKSIKCEQNLGHDTMYWYKQDSKKFLKIMFSYNNKELIINETVPNRFSPKSPDKAHLNLHINSLELGDSAVYFCASSQDLGRLKNTGELFFGEGSRLTVL.

The gene calls are TRBV10-3 and TRBJ2-7; TRBD1 matches at 8 bases. This CDR3 spans 15 amino acids. V lost 6 bases, J lost 4 bases, and 11 bases stayed unmatched. CDR1 is ENHRY and CDR2 is SYGVKD in the germline V gene. The CDR3 DNA reads as TGTGCCATCAGCCTTCAGGGGGCCGACATGTACGAGCAGTACTTC. As protein: CAISLQGADMYEQYF.

The CDR3 region is CASSDSGGPYNEQYF. The DNA for the CDR3 is TGTGCCAGCAGTGACAGCGGGGGACCCTACAATGAGCAGTATTTT. The chain carries TRBV9 and TRBJ2-3, with 8 bases lining up with TRBD2. Germline lookup yields CDR1 SGDLS and CDR2 YYNGEE. Losses at the gene ends were 5 bases for V and 11 bases for J; bases not matched to a gene: 16. The CDR3 spans 15 residues. Filled out from reference TRBV9 and TRBJ2-3, the complete variable domain reads DSGVTQTPKHLITATGQRVTLRCSPRSGDLSVYWYQQSLDQGLQFLIQYYNGEERAKGNILERFSAQQFPDLHSELNLSSLELGDSALYFCASSDSGGPYNEQYFGPGTRLTVL.

The rearrangement uses TRBV6-1 and TRBJ1-2, with 9 bases fitting TRBD1. Losses at the gene ends were 2 bases for V and 7 bases for J; bases not matched to a gene: 5. CDR3 length: 14 residues. Germline CDR1 is MNHNS and CDR2 is SASEGT. The CDR3 bases are TGTGCCAGCAGTGAAACAGGGGGCGCGACTGGCTACACCTTC. Protein: CASSETGGATGYTF.

This clonotype was recorded many times. The chain carries TRBV5-1 and TRBJ2-3, with D possibly matching TRBD1 (6 bases). V lost 4 bases, J lost 3 bases, and 9 bases lay in between. The germline gives CDR1 SGHRS, CDR2 YFSETQ. The CDR3 loop spans 13 amino acids. CDR3 sequence (DNA): TGCGCCAGCAGCCCACAGGGTACAGATACGCAGTATTTT. This encodes CASSPQGTDTQYF. Based on the CDR3 plus reference TRBV5-1 and TRBJ2-3, the full variable domain is KAGVTQTPRYLIKTRGQQVTLSCSPISGHRSVSWYQQTPGQGLQFLFEYFSETQRNKGNFPGRFSGRQFSNSRSEMNVSTLELGDSALYLCASSPQGTDTQYFGPGTRLTVL.

Only a few counts were recorded for this clonotype. It may be a read error: a sequence one base away is much more abundant. The chain links TRBV6-1 to TRBJ1-6; D remains unclear. The CDR3 has 15 amino acids. Deletions cut 5 bases from V and 6 bases from J, with 14 bases between. Germline CDR1 and CDR2: MNHNS and SASEGT. CDR3 loop: CASSQEGSTNSPLHF. CDR3 coding DNA: TGTGCCAGCAGTCAGGAGGGTTCTACTAATTCACCCCTCCACTTT.

V usage is TRBV9 and J usage is TRBJ2-3, with TRBD2 identical over 7 bases. The V and J ends lost 0 bases and 2 bases, in that order; junction bases with no gene match: 9. Germline V gene lookup returns CDR1 SGDLS and CDR2 YYNGEE. This CDR3 has 17 amino acids. The chain's CDR3 is CASSVAGGPALTDTQYF. The CDR3 bases are TGTGCCAGCAGCGTAGCGGGGGGACCAGCACTCACAGATACGCAGTATTTT.

This clonotype was detected once. The V gene is TRBV15, the J gene TRBJ1-5, with 7 bases matching TRBD1. This CDR3 region has 15 residues. J was trimmed by 7 bases and V by 6 bases; bases with no gene match: 12. CDR1 is LNHNV, CDR2 YYDKDF, per germline (reference sequence). CDR3 sequence: CATSPRDRGGQPQHF. As DNA, the CDR3 is TGTGCCACCAGTCCCCGGGACAGAGGTGGGCAGCCCCAGCATTTT. The variable domain in full, with the rest retrieved from reference TRBV15 and TRBJ1-5, is DAMVIQNPRYQVTQFGKPVTLSCSQTLNHNVMYWYQQKSSQAPKLLFHYYDKDFNNEADTPDNFQSRRPNTSFCFLDIRSPGLGDTAMYLCATSPRDRGGQPQHFGDGTRLSIL.

This clonotype was seen at least ten times. The chain has TRBV5-1 and TRBJ2-5; D is unresolved. Deletions cut 5 bases from V and 4 bases from J, with 6 bases between. The CDR3 loop spans 11 amino acids. Germline V gives CDR1 SGHRS, CDR2 YFSETQ. The CDR3 loop is CASREAETQYF. Written as DNA, the CDR3 is TGCGCCAGCAGGGAAGCAGAGACCCAGTACTTC.

The chain is built from TRBV5-4 and TRBJ2-7; D may be TRBD1 or TRBD2 (6 bases each). Deletions cut 1 base from V and 1 base from J, with 9 bases between. The CDR3 covers 14 residues. Germline CDR1 is SGHNT and CDR2 is YYREEE (reference sequence). In DNA form, the CDR3 reads TGTGCCAGCAGCTTGCAAGGGGGGTCCTACGAGCAGTACTTC. Protein: CASSLQGGSYEQYF.

This clonotype was detected ten times or more. This chain links TRBV19 with TRBJ1-2; the D is unclear. The CDR3 consists of 16 residues. CDR1 and CDR2 (germline): LNHDA, SQIVND (reference sequence). V shed 5 bases and J shed 5 bases, with 21 bases lying between them. The CDR3 DNA sequence: TGTGCCAGTAGTGCCTCCTCCAGGAGTTCGGGATATGGCTACACCTTC. Residues: CASSASSRSSGYGYTF. Supplemented by reference TRBV19 and TRBJ1-2, the full variable domain reads DGGITQSPKYLFRKEGQNVTLSCEQNLNHDAMYWYRQDPGQGLRLIYYSQIVNDFQKGDIAEGYSVSREKKESFPLTVTSAQKNPTAFYLCASSASSRSSGYGYTFGSGTRLTVV.

This clonotype was found many times. The chain carries TRBV12-3 or TRBV12-4 and TRBJ2-2; TRBD2 aligns across 13 bases. V shed 6 bases and J 9 bases; nucleotides not matched to a gene: 4. CDR3 length equals 14 residues. This chain's CDR3 is CASSRTSGGRELFF. The CDR3 DNA reads TGTGCCAGCAGCCGGACTAGCGGGGGAAGGGAGCTGTTTTTT.

This clonotype was detected many times. The DNA for the CDR3 is TGTGCCAGCAGCTTAGGACTTGGGGGCAATCAGCCCCAGCATTTT. Protein: CASSLGLGGNQPQHF. This sequence joins TRBV7-9 and TRBJ1-5; D not certain. V was cut by 1 base and J by 2 bases, with 9 bases left in between. CDR3 length: 15 amino acids. Germline V gives CDR1 SEHNR, CDR2 FQNEAQ (reference sequence). Full variable domain (missing parts from reference TRBV7-9 and TRBJ1-5): DTGVSQNPRHKITKRGQNVTFRCDPISEHNRLYWYRQTLGQGPEFLTYFQNEAQLEKSRLLSDRFSAERPKGSFSTLEIQRTEQGDSAMYLCASSLGLGGNQPQHFGDGTRLSIL.

In its sample, this clonotype was seen many times. V usage is TRBV20-1 and J usage is TRBJ2-3; the D is unclear. Germline CDR1 and CDR2: DFQATT and SNEGSKA (reference sequence). The CDR3 consists of 14 residues. Trimming took 5 bases from V and 6 from J, leaving 18 bases between them. The CDR3 protein is CSAPLGPLRDTQYF. The CDR3 DNA is TGCAGTGCTCCCTTAGGACCGCTTCGGGATACGCAGTATTTT.